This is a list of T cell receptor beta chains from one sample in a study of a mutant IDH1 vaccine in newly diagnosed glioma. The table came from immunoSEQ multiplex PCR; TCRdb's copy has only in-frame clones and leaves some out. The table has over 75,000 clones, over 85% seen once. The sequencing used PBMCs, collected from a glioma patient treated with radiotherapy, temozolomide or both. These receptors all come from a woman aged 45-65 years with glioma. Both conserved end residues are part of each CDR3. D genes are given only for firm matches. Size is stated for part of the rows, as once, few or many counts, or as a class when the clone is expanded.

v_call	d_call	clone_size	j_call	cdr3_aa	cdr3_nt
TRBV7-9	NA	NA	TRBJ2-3	CASSLDKGRTDTQYF	TGTGCCAGCAGCTTAGACAAGGGGCGAACAGATACGCAGTATTTT
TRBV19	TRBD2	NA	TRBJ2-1	CASRGGASYNEQFF	TGTGCCAGTCGCGGGGGGGCCTCCTACAATGAGCAGTTCTTC
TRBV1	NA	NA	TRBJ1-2	CTSSQHRLTEGALNYGYTF	TGCACCAGCAGTCAGCATCGACTGACGGAGGGGGCCCTTAACTATGGCTACACCTTC
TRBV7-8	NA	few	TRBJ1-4	CASSTQAGLGEKLFF	TGTGCCAGCAGCACCCAAGCAGGGTTGGGGGAAAAACTGTTTTTT
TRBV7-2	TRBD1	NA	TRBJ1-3	CASSISTGAGNTIYF	TGTGCCAGCAGCATTTCGACAGGGGCTGGAAACACCATATATTTT
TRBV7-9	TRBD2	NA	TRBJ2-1	CASSPTSVEKFF	TGTGCCAGCAGCCCGACTAGCGTGGAAAAGTTCTTC
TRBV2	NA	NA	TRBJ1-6	CAIRTVSSYNSPLHF	TGTGCCATCCGGACAGTGAGCTCCTATAATTCACCCCTCCACTTT
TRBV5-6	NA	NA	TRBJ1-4	CASSPGARPHNEKLFF	TGTGCCAGCAGCCCCGGTGCGAGGCCCCATAATGAAAAACTGTTTTTT
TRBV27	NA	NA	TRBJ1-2	CASSLGGNYGYTF	TGTGCCAGCAGTTTAGGCGGTAACTATGGCTACACCTTC
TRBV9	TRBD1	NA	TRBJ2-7	CASSEMTGGQYEQYF	TGTGCCAGCAGCGAGATGACAGGGGGCCAATACGAGCAGTACTTC
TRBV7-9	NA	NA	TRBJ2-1	CASSLVGYNEQFF	TGTGCCAGCAGCTTAGTCGGGTACAATGAGCAGTTCTTC
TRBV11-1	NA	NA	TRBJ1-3	CASSDSRSGNTIYF	TGTGCCAGCAGTGACAGCCGCTCTGGAAACACCATATATTTT
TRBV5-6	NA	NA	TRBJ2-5	CASTFRLGEETQYF	TGTGCCAGCACCTTCAGGTTGGGGGAAGAGACCCAGTACTTC
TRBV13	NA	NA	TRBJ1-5	CASSLGPGVGNQPQHF	TGTGCCAGCAGCTTAGGTCCCGGGGTAGGCAATCAGCCCCAGCATTTT
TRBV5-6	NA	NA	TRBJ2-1	CASSLGAGKAYNEQFF	TGTGCCAGCAGCTTGGGGGCAGGGAAAGCATACAATGAGCAGTTCTTC
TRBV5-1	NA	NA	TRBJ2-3	CASSLEAGNTDTQYF	TGCGCCAGCAGCTTGGAGGCAGGGAACACAGATACGCAGTATTTT
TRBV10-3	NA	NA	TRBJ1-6	CAIRPDNSPLHF	TGTGCCATCAGGCCGGATAATTCACCCCTCCACTTT
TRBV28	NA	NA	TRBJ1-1	CASSLTVNTEAFF	TGTGCCAGCAGTTTAACAGTGAACACTGAAGCTTTCTTT
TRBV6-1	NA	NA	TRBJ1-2	CASSESPGRNYGYTF	TGTGCCAGCAGTGAAAGTCCAGGGCGTAACTATGGCTACACCTTC
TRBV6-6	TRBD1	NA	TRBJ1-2	CASRTAGTGGYGYTF	TGTGCCAGCCGTACGGCGGGGACAGGGGGCTATGGCTACACCTTC
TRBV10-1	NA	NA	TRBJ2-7	CASSDPGTGSYEQYF	TGCGCCAGCAGTGATCCCGGGACCGGATCCTACGAGCAGTACTTC
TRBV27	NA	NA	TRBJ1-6	CASSFRVPSSYNSPLHF	TGTGCCAGCTCATTCAGGGTCCCGAGCTCCTATAATTCACCCCTCCACTTT
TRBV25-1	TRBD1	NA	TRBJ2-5	CASDGQGAGETQYF	TGTGCCAGCGACGGACAGGGGGCGGGAGAGACCCAGTACTTC
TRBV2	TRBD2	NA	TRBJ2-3	CASSGGEGRTDTQYF	TGTGCCAGCAGCGGAGGGGAGGGCCGGACAGATACGCAGTATTTT
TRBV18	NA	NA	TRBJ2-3	CASSPPGEPDTQYF	TGTGCCAGCTCACCCCCGGGGGAACCAGATACGCAGTATTTT
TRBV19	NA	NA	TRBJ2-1	CASSPSVAGAYNEQFF	TGTGCCAGTAGTCCTTCGGTAGCCGGGGCTTACAATGAGCAGTTCTTC
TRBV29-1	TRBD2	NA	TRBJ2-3	CSVEDPSGRRTDTQYF	TGCAGCGTTGAAGATCCTAGCGGGAGGCGCACAGATACGCAGTATTTT
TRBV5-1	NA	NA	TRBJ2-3	CASSSRLGSPWDTQYF	TGCGCCAGCAGCTCGAGACTAGGATCCCCATGGGATACGCAGTATTTT
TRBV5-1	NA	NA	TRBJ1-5	CASSLDGVGQPQHF	TGCGCCAGCAGCTTGGACGGGGTTGGGCAGCCCCAGCATTTT
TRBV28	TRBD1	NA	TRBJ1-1	CASIGTVGTEAFF	TGTGCCAGCATCGGGACAGTCGGAACTGAAGCTTTCTTT
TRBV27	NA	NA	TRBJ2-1	CASSLGSYNEQFF	TGTGCCAGCAGTTTAGGCTCCTACAATGAGCAGTTCTTC
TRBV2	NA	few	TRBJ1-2	CASSEESPGYTF	TGTGCCAGCAGTGAAGAGTCGCCTGGCTACACCTTC
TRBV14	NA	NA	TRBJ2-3	CASSQDRGVTSTDTQYF	TGTGCCAGCAGCCAAGACAGGGGGGTCACCAGCACAGATACGCAGTATTTT
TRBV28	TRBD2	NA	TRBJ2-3	CASSFGLAGSTDTQYF	TGTGCCAGCAGTTTCGGACTAGCGGGGAGCACAGATACGCAGTATTTT
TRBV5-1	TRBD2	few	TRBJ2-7	CASSLPKALRTSGDEQYF	TGCGCCAGCAGCTTACCCAAAGCTTTAAGGACTAGCGGTGACGAGCAGTACTTC
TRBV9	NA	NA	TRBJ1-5	CASSVFPTPNQPQHF	TGTGCCAGCAGCGTATTCCCAACCCCCAATCAGCCCCAGCATTTT
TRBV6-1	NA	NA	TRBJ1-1	CASSEAGNTEAFF	TGTGCCAGCAGTGAAGCAGGGAACACTGAAGCTTTCTTT
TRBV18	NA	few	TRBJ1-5	CASSESDQPQHF	TGTGCCAGCTCAGAGAGCGATCAGCCCCAGCATTTT
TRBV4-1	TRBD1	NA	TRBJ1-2	CASGQGAIGYTF	TGCGCCAGCGGACAGGGGGCGATTGGCTACACCTTC
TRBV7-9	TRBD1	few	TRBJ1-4	CASSYTGEGKLFF	TGTGCCAGCAGTTATACAGGGGAGGGAAAACTGTTTTTT
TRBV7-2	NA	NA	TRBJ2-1	CASSFTLEGEQFF	TGTGCCAGCAGCTTTACTTTAGAAGGCGAGCAGTTCTTC
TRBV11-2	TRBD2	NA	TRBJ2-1	CASSLGPGLGPYNEQFF	TGTGCCAGCAGCTTAGGGCCGGGACTAGGACCCTACAATGAGCAGTTCTTC
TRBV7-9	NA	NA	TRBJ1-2	CASSDTTEGYGYTF	TGTGCCAGCAGCGACACTACGGAGGGGTATGGCTACACCTTC
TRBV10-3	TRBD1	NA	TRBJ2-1	CAILRDSYNEQFF	TGTGCCATCCTCCGGGACAGCTACAATGAGCAGTTCTTC
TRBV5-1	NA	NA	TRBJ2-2	CASSLGGSSNTGELFF	TGCGCCAGCAGCTTAGGAGGAAGCTCGAACACCGGGGAGCTGTTTTTT
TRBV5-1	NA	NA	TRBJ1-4	CASSLARGGHEKLFF	TGCGCCAGCAGCTTGGCCCGGGGCGGCCATGAAAAACTGTTTTTT
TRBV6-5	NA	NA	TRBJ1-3	CASSYTAVSGNTIYF	TGTGCCAGCAGTTACACGGCAGTCTCTGGAAACACCATATATTTT
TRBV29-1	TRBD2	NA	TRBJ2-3	CSVELAGVATDTQYF	TGCAGCGTTGAACTAGCGGGAGTAGCGACAGATACGCAGTATTTT
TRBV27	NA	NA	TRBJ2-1	CASSFGVGEQFF	TGTGCCAGCAGTTTTGGAGTTGGTGAGCAGTTCTTC
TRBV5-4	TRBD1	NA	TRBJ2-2	CASSLVQGASGELFF	TGTGCCAGCAGCTTGGTACAGGGGGCCAGCGGGGAGCTGTTTTTT
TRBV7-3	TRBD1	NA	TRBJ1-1	CASSLQPGQGGTEAFF	TGTGCCAGCAGTCTACAACCGGGACAGGGGGGCACTGAAGCTTTCTTT
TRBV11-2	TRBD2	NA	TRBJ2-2	CASSWAAGGAGELFF	TGTGCCAGCAGCTGGGCAGCGGGAGGCGCCGGGGAGCTGTTTTTT
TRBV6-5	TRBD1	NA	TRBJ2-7	CASSYSTGQVLYEQYF	TGTGCCAGCAGTTACTCGACGGGACAGGTCCTCTACGAGCAGTACTTC
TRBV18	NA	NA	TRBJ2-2	CASSPKGSRDTGELFF	TGTGCCAGCTCACCAAAGGGGTCAAGGGACACCGGGGAGCTGTTTTTT